This is a list of T cell receptor beta chains from one sample in a study of response to subunit inactivated influenza vaccine. TCRdb re-derived calls from the RT-PCR reads in MiXCR, one entry per CDR3 protein. This table has 530,000 or so distinct CDR3 sequences, roughly 25% appearing once. Material: CD4+ T cells sorted from PBMCs, obtained about 5 days after vaccination. Receptors were obtained from a man in his forties or fifties who received an inactivated influenza vaccine. CDR3s include the opening cysteine and the closing phenylalanine or tryptophan. Each record gives: D gene, V gene, clone size, J gene, CDR3 protein, CDR3 DNA. D genes are given only for firm matches. The size of a clone is reported for some rows only, either as once, few or many, or as a class for expanded clones.

d_gene: TRBD2
v_gene: TRBV11-2
abundance: .
j_gene: TRBJ2-2
CDR3aa: CASSFSLAGVYTGELFF
CDR3nt: TGTGCCAGCAGCTTTAGTCTAGCGGGAGTTTACACCGGGGAGCTGTTTTTT

d_gene: .
v_gene: TRBV9
abundance: .
j_gene: TRBJ1-1
CDR3aa: CASSGPTGNTEAFF
CDR3nt: TGTGCCAGCAGCGGCCCGACAGGGAACACTGAAGCTTTCTTT

d_gene: .
v_gene: TRBV6-5
abundance: few
j_gene: TRBJ2-3
CDR3aa: CASSYSARLTDTQYF
CDR3nt: TGTGCCAGCAGTTACTCAGCCAGACTCACAGATACGCAGTATTTT

d_gene: .
v_gene: TRBV2
abundance: few
j_gene: TRBJ2-7
CDR3aa: CASSDWGLYEQYF
CDR3nt: TGTGCCAGCAGTGACTGGGGGCTCTACGAGCAGTACTTC

d_gene: TRBD1
v_gene: TRBV2
abundance: few
j_gene: TRBJ1-5
CDR3aa: CASRATGDQPQHF
CDR3nt: TGTGCCAGCAGGGCAACAGGGGATCAGCCCCAGCATTTT

d_gene: TRBD1
v_gene: TRBV11-2
abundance: .
j_gene: TRBJ2-3
CDR3aa: CASSLGGQGKDTQYF
CDR3nt: TGTGCCAGCAGCTTAGGCGGACAGGGGAAAGATACGCAGTATTTT

d_gene: .
v_gene: TRBV20-1
abundance: .
j_gene: TRBJ2-3
CDR3aa: CSARGGHRKKLDTQYF
CDR3nt: TGCAGTGCTAGAGGGGGGCACAGAAAAAAGTTAGATACGCAGTATTTT

d_gene: .
v_gene: TRBV12-3/TRBV12-4
abundance: few
j_gene: TRBJ1-1
CDR3aa: CASSLFRQMNTEAFF
CDR3nt: TGTGCCAGCAGTTTGTTTAGACAGATGAACACTGAAGCTTTCTTT

d_gene: TRBD2
v_gene: TRBV11-2
abundance: .
j_gene: TRBJ2-5
CDR3aa: CASKRLAGGYQETQYF
CDR3nt: TGTGCCAGCAAGAGACTAGCGGGGGGGTACCAAGAGACCCAGTACTTC

d_gene: .
v_gene: TRBV11-2
abundance: .
j_gene: TRBJ1-2
CDR3aa: CASSLEDLTGGYTF
CDR3nt: TGTGCCAGCAGCTTAGAGGACCTCACGGGAGGCTACACCTTC

d_gene: .
v_gene: TRBV6-2/TRBV6-3
abundance: few
j_gene: TRBJ2-7
CDR3aa: CASSPVDSYEQYF
CDR3nt: TGTGCCAGCAGCCCCGTGGACAGTTACGAGCAGTACTTC

d_gene: .
v_gene: TRBV3-1
abundance: .
j_gene: TRBJ2-1
CDR3aa: CASSQERGEQFF
CDR3nt: TGTGCCAGCAGCCAAGAGCGGGGAGAGCAGTTCTTC

d_gene: TRBD1
v_gene: TRBV20-1
abundance: .
j_gene: TRBJ1-1
CDR3aa: CSADQRDRGNTEAFF
CDR3nt: TGCAGTGCTGACCAGCGGGACAGGGGGAACACTGAAGCTTTCTTT

d_gene: .
v_gene: TRBV6-1
abundance: .
j_gene: TRBJ2-7
CDR3aa: CASSERGKKYF
CDR3nt: TGTGCCAGCAGTGAACGGGGAAAGAAGTACTTC

d_gene: TRBD1
v_gene: TRBV30
abundance: few
j_gene: TRBJ2-5
CDR3aa: CAWSVDREETQYF
CDR3nt: TGTGCCTGGAGTGTCGACAGGGAAGAGACCCAGTACTTC

d_gene: TRBD1
v_gene: TRBV3-1
abundance: .
j_gene: TRBJ1-1
CDR3aa: CASRPGTVNTEAFF
CDR3nt: TGTGCCAGCAGGCCCGGGACAGTTAACACTGAAGCTTTCTTT

d_gene: .
v_gene: TRBV30
abundance: many
j_gene: TRBJ2-3
CDR3aa: CAWSEALGRGYYTDTQYF
CDR3nt: TGTGCCTGGAGTGAGGCCCTGGGCAGGGGATATTACACAGATACGCAGTATTTT

d_gene: TRBD1
v_gene: TRBV6-1
abundance: once
j_gene: TRBJ1-5
CDR3aa: CASSRQTGGNQPQHF
CDR3nt: TGTGCCAGCAGCCGACAGACAGGGGGCAATCAGCCCCAGCATTTT

d_gene: .
v_gene: TRBV6-2/TRBV6-3
abundance: .
j_gene: TRBJ1-1
CDR3aa: CASSLTGRRTEAFF
CDR3nt: TGTGCCAGCAGTCTCACAGGGAGGCGGACTGAAGCTTTCTTT

d_gene: .
v_gene: TRBV30
abundance: .
j_gene: TRBJ1-2
CDR3aa: CAWSVGHYYGYTF
CDR3nt: TGTGCCTGGAGTGTGGGACATTACTATGGCTACACCTTC

d_gene: .
v_gene: TRBV13
abundance: .
j_gene: TRBJ1-6
CDR3aa: CASSSRDSRSPLHF
CDR3nt: TGTGCCAGCAGCTCACGGGACTCCAGATCACCCCTCCACTTT

d_gene: TRBD2
v_gene: TRBV15
abundance: few
j_gene: TRBJ2-7
CDR3aa: CATSPGEAGPYEQYF
CDR3nt: TGTGCCACCAGCCCCGGGGAAGCGGGGCCCTACGAGCAGTACTTC

d_gene: .
v_gene: TRBV10-2
abundance: .
j_gene: TRBJ1-4
CDR3aa: CASTLRDRGEKLFF
CDR3nt: TGCGCCAGCACCTTACGTGACCGAGGTGAAAAACTGTTTTTT

d_gene: .
v_gene: TRBV29-1
abundance: .
j_gene: TRBJ1-1
CDR3aa: CSARRSATEAFF
CDR3nt: TGCAGCGCCCGCCGATCAGCAACTGAAGCTTTCTTT

d_gene: TRBD2
v_gene: TRBV6-2/TRBV6-3
abundance: .
j_gene: TRBJ2-7
CDR3aa: CASSYLVLAGVFEQYF
CDR3nt: TGTGCCAGCAGTTACTTGGTACTAGCGGGAGTTTTTGAGCAGTACTTC

d_gene: .
v_gene: TRBV5-1
abundance: few
j_gene: TRBJ2-7
CDR3aa: CASSLGQSSSYEQYF
CDR3nt: TGCGCCAGCAGCCTAGGACAGTCAAGCTCCTACGAGCAGTACTTC

d_gene: TRBD1
v_gene: TRBV20-1
abundance: .
j_gene: TRBJ1-2
CDR3aa: CSALVGGQIYGYTF
CDR3nt: TGCAGTGCTCTCGTGGGGGGACAGATTTATGGCTACACCTTC

d_gene: .
v_gene: TRBV5-1
abundance: few
j_gene: TRBJ1-1
CDR3aa: CASSLLTDTEAFF
CDR3nt: TGCGCCAGCAGCTTGTTGACCGACACTGAAGCTTTCTTT

d_gene: .
v_gene: TRBV5-1
abundance: few
j_gene: TRBJ2-5
CDR3aa: CASSLEARSSETQYF
CDR3nt: TGCGCCAGCAGCTTGGAAGCCCGTTCTTCGGAGACCCAGTACTTC

d_gene: .
v_gene: TRBV5-1
abundance: few
j_gene: TRBJ1-5
CDR3aa: CASSLSGRSNQPQHF
CDR3nt: TGCGCCAGCAGCTTGTCAGGGAGAAGCAATCAGCCCCAGCATTTT

d_gene: .
v_gene: TRBV9
abundance: many
j_gene: TRBJ2-1
CDR3aa: CASSVSAPAGSYNEQFF
CDR3nt: TGTGCCAGCAGCGTATCCGCCCCGGCAGGCTCCTACAATGAGCAGTTCTTC

d_gene: TRBD2
v_gene: TRBV29-1
abundance: .
j_gene: TRBJ2-5
CDR3aa: CSVAGGQETQYF
CDR3nt: TGCAGCGTGGCGGGGGGCCAAGAGACCCAGTACTTC

d_gene: .
v_gene: TRBV7-8
abundance: few
j_gene: TRBJ2-2
CDR3aa: CASSLGGLGSGELFF
CDR3nt: TGTGCCAGCAGCTTAGGGGGTCTAGGGTCCGGGGAGCTGTTTTTT

d_gene: TRBD1
v_gene: TRBV29-1
abundance: .
j_gene: TRBJ1-2
CDR3aa: CSAGTVYGYTF
CDR3nt: TGCAGCGCCGGGACAGTATATGGCTACACCTTC